Presented here are 4 T cell receptor beta chains from one specimen sequenced in a study of blood T cell repertoires in COVID-19. Method: immunoSEQ multiplex PCR; TCRdb's copy keeps in-frame clones and lacks some. The sample consists of 110,000 or so clones, more than 60% of them appearing once. The specimen sequenced was peripheral blood. The source is a man over 45 with acute or convalescent COVID-19.

The rearrangement uses TRBV28 and TRBJ2-5; unclear D gene. The CDR3 is 11 residues long. Germline assignment: CDR1 MDHEN and CDR2 SYDVKM. V lost 2 bases and J lost 5, with 3 bases in between. CDR3 in DNA: TGTGCCAGCAGTTTACTGGAGACCCAGTACTTC. Translated, it gives CASSLLETQYF.

The CDR3 sequence is CASSPDSYGYTF. For the CDR3, the DNA is TGTGCCAGCAGCCCGGACAGCTATGGCTACACCTTC. This chain uses TRBV5-8 with TRBJ1-2; a possible D gene is TRBD1 (6 bases). The CDR3 length is 12 residues. From germline, CDR1 is SGHTS and CDR2 YDEGEE. V lost 4 bases to trimming and J lost 4 bases, with 8 bases between them.

The chain has TRBV5-1 and TRBJ2-7; TRBD1 matches 9 bases. The CDR3 runs 16 residues. From germline, CDR1 is SGHRS and CDR2 YFSETQ. J lost 2 bases, V lost 0 bases, and 6 bases had no gene match. CDR3 sequence: CASSLGRDRVTYEQYF. The CDR3 DNA reads TGCGCCAGCAGCTTGGGCCGGGACAGGGTTACCTACGAGCAGTACTTC.

This rearrangement joins TRBV11-2 to TRBJ2-1; D is perhaps TRBD2 (5 bases). CDR3 length: 15 residues. In germline, CDR1 is SGHAT, CDR2 FQNNGV. Deletions cut 1 base from V and 6 bases from J, with 13 bases between. CDR3 DNA sequence: TGTGCCAGCAGCTTAGTACGGGAACGGGGCAATGAGCAGTTCTTC. Translating gives CASSLVRERGNEQFF.